These 14 T cell receptor beta chains originate from one sample sequenced in a study of T cell responses to AZD1222 COVID-19 vaccine. Repertoires were generated with immunoSEQ multiplex PCR, while TCRdb's copy carries only in-frame clones and drops some. The sample consists of 140,000 to 150,000 clones, approximately 90% of them appearing once. Sequencing was performed on peripheral blood, taken 28 days after the second AZD1222 dose. The receptors come from an adult who received the AZD1222 COVID-19 vaccine.

The CDR3 spells CASSLRPSQGGEPQHF. CDR3 bases: TGTGCCAGCAGCTTACGTCCCAGCCAGGGCGGGGAGCCCCAGCATTTT. The chain carries TRBV7-9 and TRBJ1-5; D perhaps matches TRBD1 (5 bases). CDR1 and CDR2 (germline): SEHNR, FQNEAQ (reference sequence). With 2 bases removed from V and 8 bases from J, the gap between germline ends came to 19 bases. The CDR3 spans 16 residues.

V and J are TRBV6-5 and TRBJ1-5; unclear D gene. V dropped 4 bases and J dropped 4 bases, with 8 bases sitting between them. CDR1 is MNHEY, CDR2 SVGAGI, per germline. The CDR3 length is 13 residues. CDR3 nucleotide sequence: TGTGCCAGCAGTTCGGACGGGAATCAGCCCCAGCATTTT. Translated: CASSSDGNQPQHF.

The gene calls are TRBV7-2 and TRBJ2-5, with TRBD2 identical over 7 bases. CDR1 is SGHTA, CDR2 FQGNSA, per germline. The CDR3 contains 13 residues. Trimming removed 4 bases from V and 5 bases from J; junction bases left unmatched: 4. Here the CDR3 reads CASSSGLTETQYF. The CDR3 DNA sequence: TGTGCCAGCAGCTCGGGACTAACGGAGACCCAGTACTTC. Looking up the rest from reference TRBV7-2 and TRBJ2-5 gives the full variable domain: GAGVSQSPSNKVTEKGKDVELRCDPISGHTALYWYRQSLGQGLEFLIYFQGNSAPDKSGLPSDRFSAERTGGSVSTLTIQRTQQEDSAVYLCASSSGLTETQYFGPGTRLLVL.

This chain joins TRBV5-4 and TRBJ1-2; possibly TRBD1 for D (5 bases). CDR1 is SGHNT, CDR2 YYREEE, per germline (reference sequence). V was pared by 0 bases and J by 0 bases, with 9 bases between. The CDR3 is 15 amino acids. The CDR3 DNA reads as TGTGCCAGCAGCTTGGCCAGAGGGGCTAACTATGGCTACACCTTC. This gives the protein CASSLARGANYGYTF.

V and J are TRBV7-9 and TRBJ1-1; the D gene is possibly TRBD1 (6 bases). V lost 5 bases to trimming and J lost 0 bases, with 13 bases between them. This CDR3 has 15 residues. Germline CDR1 and CDR2: SEHNR and FQNEAQ (reference sequence). The CDR3 reads CASSPSQGLNTEAFF. DNA for the CDR3: TGTGCCAGCAGCCCCTCGCAGGGGTTGAACACTGAAGCTTTCTTT.

This chain uses TRBV24-1 with TRBJ2-5; 12 bases line up with TRBD2. From germline, CDR1 is KGHDR and CDR2 SFDVKD. The CDR3 contains 16 residues. J was trimmed by 3 bases and V by 3 bases; bases with no gene match: 4. The CDR3 DNA reads TGTGCCACCAGTGATAACCCTAGCGGGAGGGAAGAGACCCAGTACTTC. It codes for CATSDNPSGREETQYF.

The chain links TRBV27 to TRBJ1-2, with 9 bases identical to TRBD1. With V trimmed by 5 bases and J by 7 bases, 8 bases remained unmatched. The CDR3 has 14 residues. Germline lookup yields CDR1 MNHEY and CDR2 SMNVEV (reference sequence). CDR3: CASSQGQGIFGYTF. The CDR3 bases are TGTGCCAGCAGTCAAGGACAGGGGATATTTGGCTACACCTTC.

V usage is TRBV19 and J usage is TRBJ1-5; 7 bases match TRBD1. Trimming removed 2 bases from V and 4 bases from J; junction bases left unmatched: 2. The CDR3 loop spans 14 amino acids. In germline, CDR1 is LNHDA, CDR2 SQIVND (reference sequence). In DNA form, the CDR3 reads TGTGCCAGTAGTATATCGACAGGGAATCAGCCCCAGCATTTT. Protein sequence: CASSISTGNQPQHF.

The chain links TRBV11-2 to TRBJ1-4; D might be TRBD1 (5 bases). Germline V gene sequence: CDR1 SGHAT, CDR2 FQNNGV. The CDR3 loop spans 15 amino acids. V shed 1 base and J shed 7 bases, with 13 bases lying between them. The chain's CDR3 is CASSLGGRTSEKLFF. CDR3 DNA: TGTGCCAGCAGCTTAGGGGGCAGGACAAGTGAAAAACTGTTTTTT.

This clone was detected only a few times. The chain links TRBV7-9 to TRBJ2-7; 10 bases are shared with TRBD2. The germline V gene has CDR1 SEHNR and CDR2 FQNEAQ (reference sequence). V shed 5 bases and J 6 bases; nucleotides not matched to a gene: 10. The CDR3 consists of 15 residues. DNA of the CDR3: TGTGCCAGCAGCAGAGCGGGAGGGCCGGTCGGCGAGCAGTACTTC. Translated, it gives CASSRAGGPVGEQYF.

This clone has just one count. The chain couples TRBV6-4 to TRBJ1-2, with 7 bases identical to TRBD1. CDR3 size: 14 residues. Trimming took 6 bases from V and 2 from J; bases not matched to a gene: 6. The germline CDR1 and CDR2 sequences are MRHNA and SNTAGT. The CDR3 nucleotides are TGTGCCAGCAGCGACAGGGTCGGGAACTATGGCTACACCTTC. Amino acid sequence: CASSDRVGNYGYTF.

V gene TRBV19 combines with J gene TRBJ2-3; D tentatively fits TRBD1 or TRBD2 (5 bases each). V was trimmed by 6 bases and J by 2 bases, leaving 18 bases between them. Germline CDR1 and CDR2: LNHDA and SQIVND (reference sequence). CDR3 size: 16 residues. The CDR3 DNA follows: TGTGCCAGTAGGCCCCCGGGACCGGGTCTCACAGATACGCAGTATTTT. Residues: CASRPPGPGLTDTQYF.

This chain joins TRBV10-1 and TRBJ2-2, with D perhaps given as TRBD1 or TRBD2 (6 bases each). V was pared by 3 bases and J by 2 bases, with 10 bases between. CDR1 is WNHNN, CDR2 SYGVQD, per germline (reference sequence). The CDR3 has 15 amino acids. The CDR3 sequence: CASSDPGANTGELFF. The DNA for the CDR3 is TGCGCCAGCAGTGACCCGGGGGCCAACACCGGGGAGCTGTTTTTT.

V and J are TRBV3-1 (or the pseudogene TRBV3-2) and TRBJ2-5; 7 nucleotides line up with TRBD2. With V trimmed by 3 bases and J by 5 bases, 6 bases remained unmatched. Germline-derived CDR1 and CDR2 are LGHDT and YNNKEL (reference sequence). The CDR3 length is 14 residues. CDR3 region: CASSQSGSGETQYF. The CDR3 coding sequence is TGTGCCAGCAGCCAGAGCGGTAGCGGGGAGACCCAGTACTTC.